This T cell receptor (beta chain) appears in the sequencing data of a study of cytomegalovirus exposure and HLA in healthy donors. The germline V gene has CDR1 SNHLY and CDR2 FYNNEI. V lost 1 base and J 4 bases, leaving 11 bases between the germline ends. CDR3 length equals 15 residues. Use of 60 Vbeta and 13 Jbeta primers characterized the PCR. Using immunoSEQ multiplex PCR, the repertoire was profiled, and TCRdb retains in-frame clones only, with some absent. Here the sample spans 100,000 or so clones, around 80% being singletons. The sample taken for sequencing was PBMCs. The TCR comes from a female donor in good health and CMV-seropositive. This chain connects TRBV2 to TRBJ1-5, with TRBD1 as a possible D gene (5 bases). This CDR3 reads CASSEGRVGNQPQHF. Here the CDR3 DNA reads TGTGCCAGCAGTGAAGGCAGGGTCGGGAATCAGCCCCAGCATTTT.